The present T cell receptor (beta chain) was sequenced within a study of beta chain features in type 1 diabetes. The sequenced template was cDNA made from the entire isolated RNA. Sequencing used immunoSEQ multiplex PCR; TCRdb keeps in-frame clones, though not all of them. The sample carries over 25,000 clones, less than 60% recorded once. Germline CDR1 reads SGHDT; CDR2 reads YYEEEE. The J segment lost 3 bases and the V segment lost 0 bases, leaving 9 bases of the junction unmatched. This CDR3 is 18 amino acids long. As concerns this clone: Its antigen is not identified.

Study outcomes and limitations: All four CD4+ subsets from Type 1 diabetes patients carried moderately but significantly shorter TCRB CDR3s.

This chain links TRBV5-6 with TRBJ2-2; 9 nucleotides agree with TRBD1. The TCR sequence derives from a woman aged 18 to 35 with type 1 diabetes. The specimen sequenced was Tregs from blood. The CDR3 DNA reads as TGTGCCAGCAGCTTGGCTTATGGACAGGGGAGGTACACCGGGGAGCTGTTTTTT. Amino acid sequence: CASSLAYGQGRYTGELFF.